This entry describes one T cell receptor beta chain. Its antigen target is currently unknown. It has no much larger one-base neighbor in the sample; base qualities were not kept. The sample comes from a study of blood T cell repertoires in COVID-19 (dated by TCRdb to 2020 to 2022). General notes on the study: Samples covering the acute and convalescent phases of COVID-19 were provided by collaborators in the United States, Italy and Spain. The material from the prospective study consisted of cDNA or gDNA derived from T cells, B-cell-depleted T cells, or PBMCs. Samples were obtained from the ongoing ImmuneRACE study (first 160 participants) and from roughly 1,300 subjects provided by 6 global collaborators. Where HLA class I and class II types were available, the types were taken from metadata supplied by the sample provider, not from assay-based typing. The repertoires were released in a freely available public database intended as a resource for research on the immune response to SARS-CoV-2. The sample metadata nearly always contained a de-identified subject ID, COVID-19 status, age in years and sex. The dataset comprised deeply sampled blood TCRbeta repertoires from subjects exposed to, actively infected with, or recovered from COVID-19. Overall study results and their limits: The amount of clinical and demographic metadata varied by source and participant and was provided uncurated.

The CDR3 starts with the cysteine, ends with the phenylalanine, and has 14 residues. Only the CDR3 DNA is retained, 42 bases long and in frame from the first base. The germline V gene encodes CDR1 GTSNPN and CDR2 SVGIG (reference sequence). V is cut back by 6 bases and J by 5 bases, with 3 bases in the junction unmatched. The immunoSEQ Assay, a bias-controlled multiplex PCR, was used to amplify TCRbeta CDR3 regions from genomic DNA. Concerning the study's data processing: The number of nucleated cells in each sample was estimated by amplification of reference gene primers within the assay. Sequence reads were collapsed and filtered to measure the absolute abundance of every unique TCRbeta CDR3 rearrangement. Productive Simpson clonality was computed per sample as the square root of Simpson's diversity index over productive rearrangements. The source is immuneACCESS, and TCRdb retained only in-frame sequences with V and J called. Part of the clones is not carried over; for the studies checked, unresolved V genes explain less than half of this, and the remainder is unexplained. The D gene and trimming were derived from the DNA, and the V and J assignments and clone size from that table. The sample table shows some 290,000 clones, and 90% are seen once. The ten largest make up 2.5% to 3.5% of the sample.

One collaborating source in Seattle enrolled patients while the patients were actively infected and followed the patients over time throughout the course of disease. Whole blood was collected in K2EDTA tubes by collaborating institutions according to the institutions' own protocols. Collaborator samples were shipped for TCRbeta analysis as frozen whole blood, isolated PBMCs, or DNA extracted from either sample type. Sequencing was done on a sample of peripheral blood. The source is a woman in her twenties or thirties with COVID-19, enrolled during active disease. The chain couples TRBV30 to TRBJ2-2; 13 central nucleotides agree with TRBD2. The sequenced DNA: TGTGCCTGTAGACTAGCGGGAGGTACCGGGGAGCTGTTTTTT. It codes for CACRLAGGTGELFF.